A selection of T cell receptor beta chains follows, all from one sample in a study of beta chain features in type 1 diabetes. The data were produced by immunoSEQ multiplex PCR, yet TCRdb's version contains in-frame clones alone and is incomplete. The top ten clones hold approximately 0.087% of a sample with roughly 610,000 clones, 15% to 17% of them seen once. Sequences were obtained from naive CD4+ T cells from blood. The receptors derive from a young man in good health. The CDR3 runs from the conserved cysteine through the conserved F or W. Fields, in order: clone size, D gene, J gene, V gene, CDR3 DNA, CDR3 protein. A D gene is named only where the DNA matches it firmly. A row's size may be missing; if present it is once, few, many or a size class.

few TRBD2 TRBJ2-3 TRBV27 TGTGCCAGCAGTTTGGGACTAGTGAGCACAGATACGCAGTATTTT CASSLGLVSTDTQYF
few NA TRBJ2-3 TRBV19 TGTGCCGGACCTGGAGATACGCAGTATTTT CAGPGDTQYF
NA TRBD1 TRBJ1-4 TRBV7-9 TGTGCCAGCAGCCTACCGGGACAGAATAATGAAAAACTGTTTTTT CASSLPGQNNEKLFF
many TRBD1 TRBJ2-1 TRBV19 TGTGCCAGTAGAAGGACAGGGGTAGGTGAGCAGTTCTTC CASRRTGVGEQFF
few NA TRBJ1-5 TRBV19 TGTGCCAGTAGGGACACAGGGCACTGGAGCAATCAGCCCCAGCATTTT CASRDTGHWSNQPQHF
NA NA TRBJ2-1 TRBV7-3 TGTGCCAGCAGCTTATTAGGACTACCCTACAATGAGCAGTTCTTC CASSLLGLPYNEQFF
NA NA TRBJ2-1 TRBV27 TGTGCCAGCAGTTTATCGGGGGCGGGGAGGACTAATGAGCAGTTCTTC CASSLSGAGRTNEQFF
NA TRBD1 TRBJ2-7 TRBV15 TGTGCCACCAGCAGAGGAGCTCGGGACAGGGGCTCCTACGAGCAGTACTTC CATSRGARDRGSYEQYF
NA NA TRBJ2-6 TRBV27 TGTGCCAGCAGTCTGACAGCCCCGGACACCGGGGGGGCCAACGTCCTGACTTTC CASSLTAPDTGGANVLTF
NA TRBD1 TRBJ2-7 TRBV18 TGTGCCAGCTCAGATGGACAGGTTTCCTACGAGCAGTACTTC CASSDGQVSYEQYF
NA TRBD1 TRBJ1-2 TRBV18 TGTGCCAGCTCATCAGGGGGTTATGGCTACACCTTC CASSSGGYGYTF
few TRBD1 TRBJ2-2 TRBV18 TGTGCCAGCCCAGTATCGGGGACAGCGAACACCGGGGAGCTGTTTTTT CASPVSGTANTGELFF
NA TRBD1 TRBJ2-7 TRBV18 TGTGCCAGCTCACCTTCCTCTTTAGCCGGGACAGGGTACGAGCAGTACTTC CASSPSSLAGTGYEQYF
few NA TRBJ2-7 TRBV7-2 TGTGCCAGCAGCCCGCGGGGCAGGAGCTACGAGCAGTACTTC CASSPRGRSYEQYF
few NA TRBJ1-1 TRBV11-2 TGTGCCAGCAGCTTCATGAACACTGAAGCTTTCTTT CASSFMNTEAFF
few TRBD2 TRBJ2-1 TRBV5-1 TGCGCCAGCAGCCTGGGACTAGCGGGAGTAGGCGAGCAGTTCTTC CASSLGLAGVGEQFF
NA TRBD2 TRBJ2-7 TRBV7-9 TGTGCCACCGGGCGGGAGTCTAACGAGCAGTACTTC CATGRESNEQYF
few NA TRBJ2-1 TRBV19 TGTGCCAGTAGTATCCGACCCTGGAGCTCCTACAATGAGCAGTTCTTC CASSIRPWSSYNEQFF
NA NA TRBJ1-1 TRBV30 TGTGCCTGGAGTGAACAGCTAAACACTGAAGCTTTCTTT CAWSEQLNTEAFF
NA TRBD2 TRBJ2-7 TRBV7-2 TGTGCCAGCAGCGAAGCGGGGGGGCCCTACGAGCAGTACTTC CASSEAGGPYEQYF
NA NA TRBJ2-3 TRBV15 TGTGCCACCAGCAGGTCCGGCGGGCTCACAGATACGCAGTATTTT CATSRSGGLTDTQYF
NA NA TRBJ2-7 TRBV9 TGTGCCAGCAGCGCATCTCCGACAGTACCCTACGAGCAGTACTTC CASSASPTVPYEQYF
few NA TRBJ2-3 TRBV4-1 TGCGCCAGCAGCCAACCGATTTCCACAGATACGCAGTATTTT CASSQPISTDTQYF
NA NA TRBJ2-7 TRBV10-3 TGTGCCATCAGTGCGAACAGGAGGGAGCAGTACTTC CAISANRREQYF
NA NA TRBJ1-5 TRBV12-5 TGTGCTAGTGGTTTGGTACCGACGCTATTCAGGGGTAGCAATCAGCCCCAGCATTTT CASGLVPTLFRGSNQPQHF
NA NA TRBJ2-3 TRBV28 TGTGCCAGCAGCCCTCCCTTTCCCTTTAGCGGAGGTAGCACAGATACGCAGTATTTT CASSPPFPFSGGSTDTQYF
NA TRBD1 TRBJ1-1 TRBV9 TGTGCCAGCAGCCAGAGACAGGGGGCGGACACTGAAGCTTTCTTT CASSQRQGADTEAFF
few TRBD1 TRBJ2-2 TRBV4-3 TGCGCCAGCAGCCAAGCTACAGGGGTAGCCGGGGAGCTGTTTTTT CASSQATGVAGELFF
few NA TRBJ1-6 TRBV4-2 TGTGCCAGCAGCCAAGATCGGCCAGCCAATTCACCCCTCCACTTT CASSQDRPANSPLHF
NA NA TRBJ2-3 TRBV20-1 TGCATCCAGGGTCGGGGAGATACGCAGTATTTT CIQGRGDTQYF
NA TRBD1 TRBJ2-2 TRBV5-6 TGTGCCAGCAGCGTGACAGGGGCACTGAACACCGGGGAGCTGTTTTTT CASSVTGALNTGELFF
NA NA TRBJ1-1 TRBV2 TGTGCCAGCAGTGAAGTTGGGGGACCACGAGCTTTCTTT CASSEVGGPRAFF
once TRBD1 TRBJ2-3 TRBV7-9 TGTGCCAGCAGCCGGCCGGGACAGGGGGCGCTTGGGGCAGATACGCAGTATTTT CASSRPGQGALGADTQYF
NA NA TRBJ1-2 TRBV7-2 TGTGCCAGCAGCTATGGGGGGCGGCTTGACTATGGCTACACCTTC CASSYGGRLDYGYTF
NA NA TRBJ2-7 TRBV29-1 TGCAGCGTTGAAACAGGGAGAACCTACGAGCAGTACTTC CSVETGRTYEQYF
NA TRBD1 TRBJ1-1 TRBV18 TGTGCCAGCTCACCCCGACAGGGGGCTGGCACTGAAGCTTTCTTT CASSPRQGAGTEAFF
few NA TRBJ2-7 TRBV28 TGTGCCAGCAGTGACCAACTTCGAAGAGGCTACGAGCAGTACTTC CASSDQLRRGYEQYF
NA TRBD1 TRBJ2-5 TRBV6-8 TGTGCCAGCAGTTACTCGAGGAAGGGACAGGAAGAGACCCAGTACTTC CASSYSRKGQEETQYF
NA NA TRBJ2-1 TRBV6-6 TGTGCCAGCAGATGGAAGGGAGCGTTCTACAATGAGCAGTTCTTC CASRWKGAFYNEQFF
NA NA TRBJ1-1 TRBV4-2 TGTGCCAGCAGCCAAGATAGAGGGACCACTGAAGCTTTCTTT CASSQDRGTTEAFF